In this sample, the clone carrying this T cell receptor beta chain turned up a few times. The data derive from a study of cytomegalovirus exposure and HLA in healthy donors. A multiplex PCR was run with 60 Vbeta primers and 13 Jbeta primers. Assay: immunoSEQ multiplex PCR; the TCRdb copy retains only in-frame clones and omits some. Of fewer than 110,000 clones listed, 76% are singletons. This CDR3 has 16 residues. Germline CDR1 reads LNHNV; CDR2 reads YYDKDF (reference sequence). Deletions cut 4 bases from V and 2 bases from J, with 15 bases between. This clonotype was sampled from a man aged 40-55 years in good health and CMV-seronegative. Sequencing was carried out using PBMCs. The V and J genes are TRBV15 and TRBJ2-1; D perhaps matches TRBD1 (7 bases). The DNA for the CDR3 is TGTGCCACCAGCAAAAAGGCGGGACAGCCCTACAATGAGCAGTTCTTC. Translating it yields CATSKKAGQPYNEQFF.